These T cell receptor beta chains were read from a single sample in a study of long-term antiretroviral therapy in people with HIV. The method was immunoSEQ multiplex PCR; TCRdb's version includes in-frame clones alone and lacks a portion of them. The table has around 15,000 clones, 70% to 90% seen once. The source was unsorted PBMCs, collected 0.5 years after starting antiretroviral therapy. The receptors originated from a woman aged 40 to 50 with HIV. The CDR3 runs from the conserved cysteine through the conserved F or W. The order of the fields is V gene, J gene, CDR3 protein.

V gene: TRBV6-1; J gene: TRBJ2-3; CDR3 protein: CASTLMRGREGPNF
V gene: TRBV6-6; J gene: TRBJ1-3; CDR3 protein: CASKRGQGVFGNTIYF
V gene: TRBV19; J gene: TRBJ2-7; CDR3 protein: CASSVLGQGYEQYF
V gene: TRBV7-7; J gene: TRBJ2-7; CDR3 protein: CASSLDISYEQYF
V gene: TRBV10-3; J gene: TRBJ2-1; CDR3 protein: CAISESAGGYIEQFF
V gene: TRBV6-4; J gene: TRBJ2-1; CDR3 protein: CASSVGTGGNGEQFF
V gene: TRBV5-8; J gene: TRBJ1-2; CDR3 protein: CASSLEPSAGSRYTF
V gene: TRBV19; J gene: TRBJ2-7; CDR3 protein: CASSIGRVHEQYF
V gene: TRBV11-1; J gene: TRBJ2-5; CDR3 protein: CASSLGQSVQYF
V gene: TRBV29-1; J gene: TRBJ2-1; CDR3 protein: CSVEATRDEQFF
V gene: TRBV7-2; J gene: TRBJ1-4; CDR3 protein: CASSLGTARNQKLFF
V gene: TRBV14; J gene: TRBJ1-4; CDR3 protein: CASSRSLEEKLFF
V gene: TRBV4-3; J gene: TRBJ2-1; CDR3 protein: CASSQEIYNEQFF
V gene: TRBV14; J gene: TRBJ1-2; CDR3 protein: CASSQMEAGGGYTF
V gene: TRBV11-3; J gene: TRBJ2-2; CDR3 protein: CASSSLDAGRDTAGELFF
V gene: TRBV19; J gene: TRBJ2-1; CDR3 protein: CASSTGTAYNEQFF
V gene: TRBV9; J gene: TRBJ1-1; CDR3 protein: CASSVGPSPKTGTNTEAFF
V gene: TRBV27; J gene: TRBJ1-2; CDR3 protein: CASSSPGTGGLYPKGYTF
V gene: TRBV5-4; J gene: TRBJ2-5; CDR3 protein: CASSLGQGRETQYF
V gene: TRBV11-2; J gene: TRBJ2-7; CDR3 protein: CASSPRLAGNEQYF
V gene: TRBV5-1; J gene: TRBJ2-7; CDR3 protein: CASSLLDRPEREQYF
V gene: TRBV29-1; J gene: TRBJ2-6; CDR3 protein: CSVEEDGTAGANVLTF
V gene: TRBV28; J gene: TRBJ1-1; CDR3 protein: CASRTGDLNTEAFF
V gene: TRBV20-1; J gene: TRBJ1-1; CDR3 protein: CSARPGGEAFF
V gene: TRBV28; J gene: TRBJ2-2; CDR3 protein: CASSRLAENTGELFF
V gene: TRBV5-1; J gene: TRBJ2-2; CDR3 protein: CASSSSGTANTGELFF
V gene: TRBV27; J gene: TRBJ2-7; CDR3 protein: CASSFGTVYEQYF
V gene: TRBV7-9; J gene: TRBJ1-1; CDR3 protein: CASSLDPGAEAFF
V gene: TRBV5-4; J gene: TRBJ2-5; CDR3 protein: CASTGVGVETQYF
V gene: TRBV28; J gene: TRBJ2-7; CDR3 protein: CASSPPTQGPYEQYF
V gene: TRBV19; J gene: TRBJ2-3; CDR3 protein: CASRVYSGSKDTQYF
V gene: TRBV5-4; J gene: TRBJ2-3; CDR3 protein: CASSLPGDTQYF